This TCR beta chain was captured in a study of blood T cells in healthy people across ages. Primed by a sample-barcoded 5' primer and a J-beta primer mix, a second PCR proceeded for about 7 to 11 cycles. A single record per CDR3 protein comes from TCRdb applying MiXCR to the 5' RACE reads. The table has hundreds of thousands of distinct CDR3 sequences, under 30% seen once. J lost 3 bases, V lost 1 base, and 5 bases had no gene match. The CDR3 is 17 residues long. CDR1 is MNHNS and CDR2 is SASEGT in the germline V gene. The authors isolated at least 6 million PBMCs per sample. This clonotype was seen repeatedly, ten times or more.

Specimen: blood. V gene TRBV6-1 combines with J gene TRBJ2-1, with 11 bases matching TRBD2. This clonotype was sampled from an elderly woman in good health. The CDR3 region has the DNA TGTGCCAGCAGTGAAGATTGGCTAGCGGGGGGCTACAATGAGCAGTTCTTC. Translation: CASSEDWLAGGYNEQFF.